This note documents a single T cell receptor (beta chain) sequence. Its target is not known. This entry is derived from a study of a mutant IDH1 vaccine in newly diagnosed glioma. Study information: Patients received vaccination from 4-6 weeks after radiotherapy alone, or with temozolomide cycles. Earlier treatment was radiotherapy, temozolomide, or both, with most getting both.

The time point was: week 5, during vaccination. Vaccinated patients received 300 ug of mutant IDH1 20-mer peptide per dose, with topical imiquimod. The data were produced by immunoSEQ multiplex PCR, yet TCRdb's version contains in-frame clones alone and is incomplete. The data show tens of thousands of clones, with roughly 82% seen just once and approximately 3.1% held by the top ten. The germline gives CDR1 GTSNPN, CDR2 SVGIG (reference sequence). The CDR3 covers 15 residues. V shed 0 bases and J shed 1 base, with 12 bases lying between them. The TCR originated in a woman younger than 30 with glioma. Some clones in this sample may be carry-over from other donors' samples. The chain uses TRBV30 and TRBJ1-1; D ambiguous. Here the sequenced sample was PBMCs, taken from a glioma patient whose treatment included an IDH1 peptide vaccine. As DNA, the CDR3 is TGTGCCTGGAGTGTACATTTGGGTCAGAACACTGAAGCTTTCTTT. This gives the protein CAWSVHLGQNTEAFF. The whole variable domain, filled in from reference TRBV30 and TRBJ1-1, reads SQTIHQWPATLVQPVGSPLSLECTVEGTSNPNLYWYRQAAGRGLQLLFYSVGIGQISSEVPQNLSASRPQDRQFILSSKKLLLSDSGFYLCAWSVHLGQNTEAFFGQGTRLTVV.